Listed below are T cell receptor beta chains from one sample, sequenced in a study of shared clonotypes between healthy human individuals. The repertoire was sequenced with immunoSEQ multiplex PCR; TCRdb's copy has only in-frame clones and lacks some. This table holds roughly 1.5 million clones, around 98% found once. Sequencing was done on a sample of naive CD4+ T cells sorted from blood. These TCRs come from a man under 40 in good health. Each CDR3 is given with its conserved first and last residue. Fields, in order: V gene, CDR3 protein.

v_gene: TRBV4-1; CDR3aa: CASSQETAQETQYF
v_gene: TRBV2; CDR3aa: CASSGLAGGTEQFF
v_gene: TRBV4-3; CDR3aa: CASSQGLSLGGEQFF
v_gene: TRBV5-1; CDR3aa: CASSLAGNTIYF
v_gene: TRBV14; CDR3aa: CASRPSGSNKNIQYF
v_gene: TRBV30; CDR3aa: CAWSTTGSRVLYEQYF
v_gene: TRBV15; CDR3aa: CATSRDYSSNQPQHF
v_gene: TRBV11-2; CDR3aa: CASSFIQGAYNEQFF
v_gene: TRBV6-1; CDR3aa: CASSNRDREADTQYF
v_gene: TRBV11-2; CDR3aa: CASSLVGSSGANVLTF
v_gene: TRBV4-2; CDR3aa: CASSLALPGLADTYNEQFF
v_gene: TRBV7-8; CDR3aa: CASSAPGLAGVGQFF
v_gene: TRBV19; CDR3aa: CASSIRGKGLAGGGHNEQFF
v_gene: TRBV18; CDR3aa: CASSNTASAPGEQFF
v_gene: TRBV6-1; CDR3aa: CASSETRESSGRAYEQFF
v_gene: TRBV7-8; CDR3aa: CASSLLDTIYF
v_gene: TRBV7-9; CDR3aa: CASSPTGQTNYEQYF
v_gene: TRBV7-8; CDR3aa: CASSFGPSYNEQFF
v_gene: TRBV9; CDR3aa: CASSVSLGDIQYF
v_gene: TRBV27; CDR3aa: CASSLLGFYSYEQYF
v_gene: TRBV29-1; CDR3aa: CSVEEWGGPDNEQFF
v_gene: TRBV29-1; CDR3aa: CSVEEFVGQPQHF
v_gene: TRBV10-3; CDR3aa: CAISQLNVGNDEQYF
v_gene: TRBV10-3; CDR3aa: CAIRETSGPMNEQFF
v_gene: TRBV5-4; CDR3aa: CASRDAGQGIGTQYF
v_gene: TRBV6-5; CDR3aa: CASSGSIHREQYF
v_gene: TRBV5-4; CDR3aa: CASSKTSGSYNEQFF
v_gene: TRBV19; CDR3aa: CASSISADTEAFF
v_gene: TRBV14; CDR3aa: CASSQAGRGKNEQYF
v_gene: TRBV9; CDR3aa: CASARSSGSTDTQYF
v_gene: TRBV6-4; CDR3aa: CASSDYGINEQFF
v_gene: TRBV18; CDR3aa: CASSDIAGDTQYF
v_gene: TRBV18; CDR3aa: CASSPLQGVGELFF
v_gene: TRBV7-9; CDR3aa: CASRTHGRAQDPNTEAFF
v_gene: TRBV7-2; CDR3aa: CASKGLWHEQFF
v_gene: TRBV28; CDR3aa: CASSLTAYEQYF
v_gene: TRBV7-8; CDR3aa: CASSFAPPRGNQPQHF
v_gene: TRBV11-2; CDR3aa: CASSLDLRLEQYF
v_gene: TRBV7-9; CDR3aa: CASSKQGSRETQYF